These T cell receptor beta chains were read from a single sample in a study of response to subunit inactivated influenza vaccine. TCRdb re-called the RT-PCR reads with MiXCR, one entry per CDR3 protein. The profile covers about 520,000 distinct CDR3 sequences, with about 25% appearing a single time and about 1.9% taken by the ten largest. The input for sequencing was CD4+ T cells sorted from PBMCs, taken less than 6 days after vaccination. The receptors shown here come from a man aged 50-59 years who received an inactivated influenza vaccine. Each CDR3 is given with its conserved first and last residue. The D gene is left open where the match is weak. Expanded clones get a size class; other rows say once, few or many, or leave the size out.

D: .
size: .
V: TRBV5-5
J: TRBJ1-5
CDR3: CASSPDTGYNQPQHF
DNA: TGTGCCAGCAGCCCGGATACGGGGTACAATCAGCCCCAGCATTTT

D: TRBD2
size: few
V: TRBV20-1
J: TRBJ2-1
CDR3: CSARDPSGRFSYNEQFF
DNA: TGCAGTGCTAGAGATCCTAGCGGGAGATTTTCCTACAATGAGCAGTTCTTC

D: TRBD1
size: .
V: TRBV6-7
J: TRBJ2-7
CDR3: CASSFRAGTGDSYEQYF
DNA: TGTGCCAGCAGTTTCCGAGCCGGGACAGGGGATTCCTACGAGCAGTACTTC

D: TRBD2
size: .
V: TRBV18
J: TRBJ2-1
CDR3: CASSPPGTSGREQFF
DNA: TGTGCCAGCTCACCGCCTGGGACTAGCGGGAGGGAGCAGTTCTTC

D: TRBD1
size: .
V: TRBV20-1
J: TRBJ1-4
CDR3: CSANNGDREVREKLFF
DNA: TGCAGTGCTAATAACGGGGACAGGGAGGTTAGGGAAAAACTGTTTTTT

D: .
size: few
V: TRBV7-8
J: TRBJ2-1
CDR3: CASSQGNNEQFF
DNA: TGTGCCAGCAGCCAAGGGAACAATGAGCAGTTCTTC

D: TRBD2
size: .
V: TRBV6-2/TRBV6-3
J: TRBJ2-1
CDR3: CAIRQFGGRRNEQFF
DNA: TGTGCCATCAGACAGTTCGGCGGGAGGCGGAATGAGCAGTTCTTC

D: TRBD1
size: .
V: TRBV7-8
J: TRBJ2-1
CDR3: CASSEIVGDRAINEQFF
DNA: TGTGCCAGCAGCGAAATCGTTGGGGACAGGGCGATAAATGAGCAGTTCTTC

D: TRBD2
size: few
V: TRBV7-2
J: TRBJ2-1
CDR3: CASSLGGRPYNEQFF
DNA: TGTGCCAGCAGCTTGGGGGGGAGGCCCTACAATGAGCAGTTCTTC

D: .
size: .
V: TRBV11-1
J: TRBJ1-1
CDR3: CAVRRTRNTEAFF
DNA: TGTGCCGTACGCCGGACTAGGAACACTGAAGCTTTCTTT

D: .
size: .
V: TRBV3-1
J: TRBJ1-6
CDR3: CASSQAGRISYNSPLHF
DNA: TGTGCCAGCAGCCAAGCGGGAAGAATCTCCTATAATTCACCCCTCCACTTT

D: .
size: .
V: TRBV9
J: TRBJ2-3
CDR3: CASSVVVTDTQYF
DNA: TGTGCCAGCAGCGTAGTGGTGACAGATACGCAGTATTTT

D: .
size: .
V: TRBV4-1
J: TRBJ2-5
CDR3: CASSQEEGKMAQYF
DNA: TGCGCCAGCAGCCAAGAGGAGGGTAAGATGGCCCAGTACTTC

D: TRBD1
size: .
V: TRBV5-6
J: TRBJ2-5
CDR3: CASTMTGGEQETQYF
DNA: TGTGCCAGCACCATGACAGGGGGCGAACAAGAGACCCAGTACTTC

D: TRBD1
size: .
V: TRBV5-1
J: TRBJ2-2
CDR3: CASSPDRVGTGELFF
DNA: TGCGCCAGCAGCCCGGACAGGGTAGGCACCGGGGAGCTGTTTTTT

D: .
size: .
V: TRBV7-8
J: TRBJ1-4
CDR3: CASSLRTDPTNEKLFF
DNA: TGTGCCAGCAGCTTGAGGACAGATCCAACTAATGAAAAACTGTTTTTT

D: .
size: few
V: TRBV29-1
J: TRBJ1-1
CDR3: CSGYREVGTEAFF
DNA: TGCAGCGGGTACAGGGAGGTAGGCACTGAAGCTTTCTTT

D: .
size: few
V: TRBV29-1
J: TRBJ2-1
CDR3: CSVAPYGGEYNEQFF
DNA: TGCAGCGTCGCCCCTTATGGGGGAGAGTACAATGAGCAGTTCTTC

D: .
size: .
V: TRBV3-1
J: TRBJ2-7
CDR3: CASSQAKAEKYF
DNA: TGTGCCAGCAGCCAAGCCAAAGCGGAGAAGTACTTC

D: TRBD2
size: .
V: TRBV4-1
J: TRBJ2-7
CDR3: CASSQAAFRAGGTYEQYF
DNA: TGCGCCAGCAGCCAAGCCGCCTTCCGAGCGGGGGGCACCTACGAGCAGTACTTC

D: TRBD1
size: .
V: TRBV7-7
J: TRBJ2-5
CDR3: CASSPSGGTETQYF
DNA: TGTGCTAGCAGCCCCTCAGGGGGCACAGAGACCCAGTACTTC

D: .
size: many
V: TRBV25-1
J: TRBJ2-3
CDR3: CASSVSGLATQYF
DNA: TGTGCCAGCAGTGTCTCGGGACTCGCTACGCAGTATTTT

D: TRBD1
size: few
V: TRBV10-2
J: TRBJ1-6
CDR3: CASTDRADSPLHF
DNA: TGCGCCAGCACGGACAGGGCCGATTCACCCCTCCACTTT

D: .
size: .
V: TRBV5-1
J: TRBJ2-1
CDR3: CASSLAELGPFF
DNA: TGCGCCAGCAGCTTGGCGGAGTTGGGACCATTCTTC

D: TRBD2
size: few
V: TRBV20-1
J: TRBJ2-7
CDR3: CSASSGTSGRAVYF
DNA: TGCAGTGCTAGCTCCGGGACTAGCGGGAGGGCCGTTTACTTC

D: TRBD1
size: .
V: TRBV5-4
J: TRBJ2-7
CDR3: CASSPDRGISYEQYF
DNA: TGTGCCAGCAGCCCAGACAGGGGAATTTCCTACGAGCAGTACTTC

D: .
size: few
V: TRBV7-2
J: TRBJ1-2
CDR3: CASSQTSGGYTF
DNA: TGTGCCAGCAGCCAAACATCAGGTGGCTACACCTTC

D: TRBD2
size: .
V: TRBV20-1
J: TRBJ2-7
CDR3: CSASLGTSGTYEQYF
DNA: TGCAGTGCTAGCTTGGGGACTAGCGGGACCTACGAGCAGTACTTC

D: TRBD1
size: few
V: TRBV20-1
J: TRBJ2-3
CDR3: CSASADRGSTDTQYF
DNA: TGCAGTGCTTCAGCAGACAGGGGCAGCACAGATACGCAGTATTTT

D: TRBD1
size: many
V: TRBV2
J: TRBJ1-2
CDR3: CASKPDREVGGYTF
DNA: TGTGCCAGCAAGCCGGACAGGGAGGTCGGCGGCTACACCTTC

D: .
size: .
V: TRBV10-3
J: TRBJ2-5
CDR3: CAISDSGRSGAQYF
DNA: TGTGCCATCAGTGATTCGGGACGGTCCGGGGCCCAGTACTTC

D: .
size: many
V: TRBV12-3/TRBV12-4
J: TRBJ2-3
CDR3: CASSLGDTRWADTQYF
DNA: TGTGCCAGCAGTTTAGGAGACACCCGATGGGCAGATACGCAGTATTTT

D: TRBD1
size: .
V: TRBV20-1
J: TRBJ1-1
CDR3: CRPTGGTEAFF
DNA: TGCCGCCCCACAGGGGGCACTGAAGCTTTCTTT

D: TRBD2
size: .
V: TRBV6-1
J: TRBJ2-1
CDR3: CASSEPRLATYNEQFF
DNA: TGTGCCAGCAGTGAACCCAGACTAGCAACCTACAATGAGCAGTTCTTC

D: .
size: many
V: TRBV7-9
J: TRBJ2-7
CDR3: CASSLNGDEQYF
DNA: TGTGCCAGCAGCTTAAACGGAGACGAGCAGTACTTC

D: .
size: few
V: TRBV7-9
J: TRBJ1-3
CDR3: CASSFYSGNTIYF
DNA: TGTGCCAGCAGCTTTTACTCTGGAAACACCATATATTTT

D: .
size: .
V: TRBV21-1
J: TRBJ2-1
CDR3: CASSITDRDPTWFAYNEQFF
DNA: TGTGCCAGCAGCATAACCGACCGGGACCCAACTTGGTTCGCCTACAATGAGCAGTTCTTC

D: .
size: .
V: TRBV10-3
J: TRBJ1-1
CDR3: CAISLPAKAEAFF
DNA: TGTGCCATCAGTCTCCCCGCGAAGGCTGAAGCTTTCTTT

D: .
size: many
V: TRBV7-2
J: TRBJ1-1
CDR3: CASSSQGVRTEAFF
DNA: TGTGCCAGCAGCTCCCAAGGCGTAAGGACTGAAGCTTTCTTT

D: .
size: many
V: TRBV5-1
J: TRBJ2-3
CDR3: CASSLLSVGDTQYF
DNA: TGCGCCAGCAGCTTGTTGTCAGTGGGAGATACGCAGTATTTT

D: TRBD1
size: .
V: TRBV24-1
J: TRBJ2-5
CDR3: CATSDPRQGKETQYF
DNA: TGTGCCACCAGTGACCCCAGACAGGGAAAAGAGACCCAGTACTTC

D: TRBD1
size: many
V: TRBV29-1
J: TRBJ2-7
CDR3: CSVEGTGGYEQYF
DNA: TGCAGCGTTGAAGGGACAGGGGGCTACGAGCAGTACTTC

D: TRBD1
size: few
V: TRBV4-2
J: TRBJ2-1
CDR3: CASSQAGTVSYNEQFF
DNA: TGTGCCAGCAGCCAGGCCGGGACAGTCTCCTACAATGAGCAGTTCTTC

D: TRBD1
size: few
V: TRBV5-1
J: TRBJ1-5
CDR3: CASSWQGDQPQHF
DNA: TGCGCCAGCAGCTGGCAGGGGGATCAGCCCCAGCATTTT

D: .
size: .
V: TRBV7-7
J: TRBJ2-2
CDR3: CASSLGLGSPKELFF
DNA: TGTGCTAGCAGCTTAGGTTTGGGGTCCCCCAAGGAGCTGTTTTTT